The TCR beta chain under discussion was sequenced for a study of cytomegalovirus exposure and HLA in healthy donors. Trimming removed 2 bases at V and 3 bases at J, with 8 bases between. Germline V gene sequence: CDR1 PRHDT, CDR2 FYEKMQ (reference sequence). The CDR3 length is 13 residues. Researchers ran the PCR with 60 Vbeta and 13 Jbeta primers. Sequencing used immunoSEQ multiplex PCR; TCRdb keeps in-frame clones, though not all of them. This sample has fewer than 200,000 clones, with less than 85% found just once. Broader study findings: The authors listed 150 or so TCR beta chains as cytomegalovirus-associated. Links to common viral pathogens appeared, in a later analysis, for several of the most significant clusters. Donors belonging to an Asian-associated ancestry cluster reportedly showed fewer N-insertions in productive TCRs than the approximately 640-donor mean, according to what a later analysis found. In a later analysis, TCR association rates varied by HLA locus: DRB1 most, HLA-C fewest.

This clone turned up a few times. The antigen remains undetermined. V gene TRBV13 combines with J gene TRBJ2-7, with D perhaps TRBD2 (6 bases). This clonotype originated in a male donor in good health and CMV-seronegative. Sequenced material: PBMCs. The CDR3 DNA reads as TGTGCCAGCAGCTTAACGGGGGTCTACGAGCAGTACTTC. Encoded protein: CASSLTGVYEQYF.